This is a list of T cell receptor beta chains from one sample in a study of identical twins. Using its own MiXCR run on the 5' RACE reads, TCRdb lists one record per CDR3 protein. This table holds 1.5 million to 2 million distinct CDR3 sequences, around a third found once. The sequenced sample was cord blood. The receptors stem from a newborn girl in good health. Each CDR3 is given with its conserved first and last residue. A D gene is named only where the DNA matches it firmly. Expanded clones are given a class, and other clones once, few, many or no size at all.

size: few
J: TRBJ1-1
D: .
V: TRBV11-2
CDR3: CASSLDNLITEAFF
DNA: TGTGCCAGCAGCTTAGATAACCTGATCACTGAAGCTTTCTTT

size: few
J: TRBJ2-1
D: .
V: TRBV6-6
CDR3: CASSPEGPPISFF
DNA: TGTGCCAGCAGTCCCGAGGGACCGCCTATCTCGTTCTTC

size: .
J: TRBJ2-7
D: .
V: TRBV25-1
CDR3: CASSGGWYEQYF
DNA: TGTGCCAGCAGTGGGGGGTGGTACGAGCAGTACTTC

size: .
J: TRBJ1-2
D: .
V: TRBV4-1
CDR3: CASSQDSVNYGYTF
DNA: TGCGCCAGCAGCCAAGATTCCGTTAACTATGGCTACACCTTC

size: many
J: TRBJ2-3
D: TRBD2
V: TRBV12-3/TRBV12-4
CDR3: CASSFRGGADTQYF
DNA: TGCGCCAGCAGCTTTCGCGGGGGGGCAGATACGCAGTATTTT

size: few
J: TRBJ1-5
D: .
V: TRBV20-1
CDR3: CSARDNNWDQPQHF
DNA: TGCAGTGCTAGAGACAACAATTGGGATCAGCCCCAGCATTTT

size: .
J: TRBJ2-5
D: .
V: TRBV7-9
CDR3: CASRALGLSNNEQYF
DNA: TGTGCCAGCAGAGCATTAGGCCTTTCTAACAATGAGCAGTACTTC

size: few
J: TRBJ1-5
D: .
V: TRBV2
CDR3: CASSYSRTDNQPQHF
DNA: TGTGCCAGCAGTTATTCCCGGACAGACAATCAGCCCCAGCATTTT

size: few
J: TRBJ2-1
D: TRBD2
V: TRBV7-9
CDR3: CASSLGGLGVYNEQFF
DNA: TGTGCCAGCAGCTTAGGGGGACTAGGGGTCTACAATGAGCAGTTCTTC

size: .
J: TRBJ1-2
D: .
V: TRBV3-1
CDR3: CASSGDLWGSGYTF
DNA: TGTGCCAGCAGCGGGGACCTATGGGGATCTGGCTACACCTTC

size: .
J: TRBJ2-3
D: .
V: TRBV11-3
CDR3: CASSSTVRGRTDTQYF
DNA: TGTGCCAGCAGCTCGACTGTCCGGGGGAGAACAGATACGCAGTATTTT

size: few
J: TRBJ2-5
D: .
V: TRBV28
CDR3: CASSTLSGHFWETQYF
DNA: TGTGCCAGCAGTACTCTTTCGGGACATTTCTGGGAGACCCAGTACTTC

size: many
J: TRBJ2-4
D: TRBD2
V: TRBV12-3/TRBV12-4
CDR3: CASSFSGLAGTLAKNIQYF
DNA: TGTGCCAGCAGTTTCTCTGGACTAGCGGGAACCTTAGCCAAAAACATTCAGTACTTC

size: .
J: TRBJ2-7
D: .
V: TRBV20-1
CDR3: CSAETDYEQYF
DNA: TGCAGTGCGGAAACAGACTACGAGCAGTACTTC

size: once
J: TRBJ2-1
D: .
V: TRBV21-1
CDR3: CASSKSSGMVNEQVF
DNA: TGTGCCAGCAGCAAGTCGAGCGGGATGGTAAATGAGCAGGTCTTC

size: few
J: TRBJ2-7
D: TRBD2
V: TRBV20-1
CDR3: CSVDTGTSAYEQYF
DNA: TGCAGTGTCGACACCGGGACTAGCGCCTACGAGCAGTACTTC

size: .
J: TRBJ2-4
D: .
V: TRBV14
CDR3: CASSPATVAKNIQYF
DNA: TGTGCCAGCAGCCCAGCAACAGTAGCCAAAAACATTCAGTACTTC

size: many
J: TRBJ2-7
D: TRBD2
V: TRBV5-1
CDR3: CASSFLAGGIYEQYF
DNA: TGCGCCAGCAGCTTTCTAGCGGGGGGAATCTACGAGCAGTACTTC

size: .
J: TRBJ1-4
D: TRBD1
V: TRBV5-1
CDR3: CASSLDYRGEKLFF
DNA: TGCGCCAGCAGCTTGGATTACAGGGGTGAAAAACTGTTTTTT

size: .
J: TRBJ2-3
D: .
V: TRBV3-1
CDR3: CASSHDPYGDTQYF
DNA: TGTGCCAGCAGCCACGATCCCTATGGAGATACGCAGTATTTT

size: .
J: TRBJ2-4
D: .
V: TRBV19
CDR3: CASEARGAKNIQYF
DNA: TGTGCCAGTGAGGCCCGCGGTGCCAAAAACATTCAGTACTTC

size: .
J: TRBJ2-7
D: TRBD2
V: TRBV29-1
CDR3: CSVDGGGSYEQYF
DNA: TGCAGCGTTGACGGGGGGGGCTCCTACGAGCAGTACTTC

size: many
J: TRBJ2-1
D: .
V: TRBV7-7
CDR3: CASSLVKSSYNEQFF
DNA: TGTGCTAGCAGCTTAGTTAAAAGCTCCTACAATGAGCAGTTCTTC

size: .
J: TRBJ2-1
D: TRBD2
V: TRBV10-3
CDR3: CAISEPTSGRPNEQFF
DNA: TGTGCCATCAGTGAACCGACTAGCGGGAGGCCCAATGAGCAGTTCTTC

size: few
J: TRBJ2-5
D: .
V: TRBV20-1
CDR3: CSASPGGFGETQYF
DNA: TGCAGCGCCAGCCCGGGGGGCTTCGGGGAGACCCAGTACTTC

size: few
J: TRBJ2-7
D: TRBD2
V: TRBV20-1
CDR3: CSARSGTSDYEQYF
DNA: TGCAGTGCTAGATCGGGGACTAGCGACTACGAGCAGTACTTC

size: .
J: TRBJ1-1
D: .
V: TRBV6-2/TRBV6-3
CDR3: CASSATSSTEAFF
DNA: TGTGCCAGCAGTGCCACGTCCAGCACTGAAGCTTTCTTT

size: few
J: TRBJ2-3
D: TRBD1
V: TRBV6-5
CDR3: CASSLDRAWADTQYF
DNA: TGTGCCAGCAGTTTGGACAGGGCTTGGGCAGATACGCAGTATTTT

size: few
J: TRBJ2-1
D: .
V: TRBV20-1
CDR3: CSARGLESPNEQFF
DNA: TGCAGTGCTAGAGGACTCGAGTCCCCCAATGAGCAGTTCTTC

size: .
J: TRBJ2-1
D: .
V: TRBV7-2
CDR3: CASSLASAGNEQFF
DNA: TGTGCCAGCAGCTTAGCCAGCGCCGGCAATGAGCAGTTCTTC

size: .
J: TRBJ2-1
D: TRBD2
V: TRBV6-5
CDR3: CASRYSSGRAHEQFF
DNA: TGTGCCAGCAGGTATTCGAGCGGGAGGGCTCATGAGCAGTTCTTC

size: many
J: TRBJ1-6
D: TRBD1
V: TRBV5-1
CDR3: CASSRDSNSPLHF
DNA: TGCGCCAGCAGTCGGGACAGTAATTCACCCCTCCACTTT

size: few
J: TRBJ2-3
D: .
V: TRBV5-5
CDR3: CASSLIPILSTDTQYF
DNA: TGTGCCAGCAGCTTGATACCTATTCTAAGCACAGATACGCAGTATTTT

size: .
J: TRBJ2-3
D: .
V: TRBV15
CDR3: CATGRDGVVGYF
DNA: TGTGCCACCGGCAGAGATGGAGTAGTCGGGTATTTT

size: few
J: TRBJ2-7
D: .
V: TRBV28
CDR3: CASSFSGDRKYF
DNA: TGTGCCAGCAGTTTCTCAGGGGATAGGAAGTACTTC

size: few
J: TRBJ2-7
D: TRBD1
V: TRBV20-1
CDR3: CSANPSTGGWSYEQYF
DNA: TGCAGTGCTAACCCATCGACAGGGGGCTGGTCCTACGAGCAGTACTTC

size: .
J: TRBJ1-1
D: .
V: TRBV12-3/TRBV12-4
CDR3: CASSLSVRAQFEAFF
DNA: TGTGCCAGCAGTTTAAGTGTCAGGGCCCAATTTGAAGCTTTCTTT

size: few
J: TRBJ2-5
D: TRBD1
V: TRBV5-1
CDR3: CASSLRDRVQETQYF
DNA: TGCGCCAGCAGCTTAAGGGACAGGGTACAAGAGACCCAGTACTTC

size: few
J: TRBJ2-7
D: TRBD2
V: TRBV7-2
CDR3: CASSYTVPSGEQYF
DNA: TGTGCCAGCAGCTATACCGTACCTAGCGGCGAGCAGTACTTC

size: few
J: TRBJ2-1
D: TRBD2
V: TRBV5-1
CDR3: CASNSGNSYNEQFF
DNA: TGCGCCAGCAATAGCGGGAACTCCTACAATGAGCAGTTCTTC

size: .
J: TRBJ1-1
D: TRBD1
V: TRBV4-2
CDR3: CASSRRTGGAGTEAFF
DNA: TGTGCCAGCAGCCGACGGACAGGGGGCGCGGGGACTGAAGCTTTCTTT

size: .
J: TRBJ2-1
D: TRBD2
V: TRBV14
CDR3: CASSPLTSGRDEQFF
DNA: TGTGCCAGCAGTCCCTTGACTAGCGGGAGGGATGAGCAGTTCTTC

size: few
J: TRBJ2-5
D: TRBD2
V: TRBV2
CDR3: CASSVAGDYNEQYF
DNA: TGTGCCAGCAGTGTAGCGGGGGACTACAATGAGCAGTACTTC

size: few
J: TRBJ2-1
D: TRBD2
V: TRBV28
CDR3: CASSPPERELNNEQFF
DNA: TGTGCCAGCAGTCCCCCGGAGCGGGAGTTGAACAATGAGCAGTTCTTC

size: few
J: TRBJ2-7
D: .
V: TRBV7-2
CDR3: CASSSYPFSSYEQYF
DNA: TGTGCCAGCAGCTCTTACCCGTTTAGCTCCTACGAGCAGTACTTC

size: .
J: TRBJ2-4
D: TRBD2
V: TRBV28
CDR3: CASGQTSGRPHAKNIQYF
DNA: TGTGCCAGCGGACAGACTAGCGGGAGGCCCCACGCCAAAAACATTCAGTACTTC

size: .
J: TRBJ2-7
D: .
V: TRBV20-1
CDR3: CSARDGGLTVPYEQYF
DNA: TGCAGTGCTAGAGATGGGGGACTGACCGTCCCCTACGAGCAGTACTTC

size: once
J: TRBJ2-1
D: TRBD2
V: TRBV27
CDR3: CASSDGTSGEQFF
DNA: TGTGCCAGCAGTGACGGGACTAGTGGTGAGCAGTTCTTC

size: few
J: TRBJ1-2
D: .
V: TRBV3-1
CDR3: CASSQDGVANYGYTF
DNA: TGTGCCAGCAGCCAAGATGGGGTTGCTAACTATGGCTACACCTTC

size: .
J: TRBJ2-7
D: .
V: TRBV20-1
CDR3: CSAGIPGHGTNYEQYF
DNA: TGCAGTGCTGGTATCCCTGGGCATGGAACTAACTACGAGCAGTACTTC

size: few
J: TRBJ2-1
D: TRBD1
V: TRBV4-2
CDR3: CASSQAGTGDNEQFF
DNA: TGTGCCAGCAGCCAAGCCGGGACAGGGGACAATGAGCAGTTCTTC